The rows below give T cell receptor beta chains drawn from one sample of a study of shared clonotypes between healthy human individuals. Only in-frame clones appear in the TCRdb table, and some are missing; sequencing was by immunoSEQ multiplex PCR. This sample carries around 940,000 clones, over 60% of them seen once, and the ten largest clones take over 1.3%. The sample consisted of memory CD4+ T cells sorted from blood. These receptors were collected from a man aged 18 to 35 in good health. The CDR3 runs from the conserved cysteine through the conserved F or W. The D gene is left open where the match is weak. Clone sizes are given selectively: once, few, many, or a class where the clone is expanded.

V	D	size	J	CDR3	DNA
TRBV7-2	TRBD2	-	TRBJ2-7	CASSRTSGSYEQYF	TGTGCCAGCAGCCGGACTAGCGGGAGTTACGAGCAGTACTTC
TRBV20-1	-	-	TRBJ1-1	CSASRVREAFF	TGCAGTGCTAGCCGGGTCAGGGAAGCTTTCTTT
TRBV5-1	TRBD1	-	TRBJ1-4	CASSPDPGTGQLGEKLFF	TGCGCCAGCAGCCCAGACCCCGGGACAGGACAACTTGGTGAAAAACTGTTTTTT
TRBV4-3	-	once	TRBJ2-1	CASSQEHSGDNEQFF	TGCGCCAGCAGCCAAGAACACAGTGGGGACAATGAGCAGTTCTTC
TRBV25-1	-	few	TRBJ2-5	CASSEVKVQETQYF	TGTGCCAGCAGTGAAGTGAAGGTCCAAGAGACCCAGTACTTC
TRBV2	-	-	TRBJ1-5	CASSRGRGSDQPQHF	TGTGCCAGCAGCCGAGGGCGGGGGTCGGATCAGCCCCAGCATTTT
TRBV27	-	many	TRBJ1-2	CASKTSLGGYTF	TGTGCCAGCAAAACAAGCCTGGGAGGCTACACCTTC
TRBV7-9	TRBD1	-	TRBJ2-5	CASSLSTGAGETQYF	TGTGCCAGCAGCTTATCCACAGGGGCAGGGGAGACCCAGTACTTC
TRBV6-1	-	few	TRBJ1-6	CASSAGVPNSPLHF	TGTGCCAGCAGTGCCGGGGTTCCTAATTCACCCCTCCACTTT
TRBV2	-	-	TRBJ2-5	CASREKGGSGGSQYF	TGTGCCAGCAGAGAAAAAGGCGGAAGCGGCGGGTCCCAGTACTTC
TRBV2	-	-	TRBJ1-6	CASSEEGLSSYNSPLHF	TGTGCCAGCAGTGAAGAAGGCCTTAGCTCCTATAATTCACCCCTCCACTTT
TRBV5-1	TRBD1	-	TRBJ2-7	CASSEGQGPRDEQYF	TGCGCCAGCAGCGAGGGACAGGGCCCTAGGGACGAGCAGTACTTC
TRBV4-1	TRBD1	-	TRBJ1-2	CASSQGQGPDYGYTF	TGCGCCAGCAGCCAAGGACAGGGACCTGACTATGGCTACACCTTC
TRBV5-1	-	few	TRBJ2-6	CASSLSGSSGANVLTF	TGCGCCAGCAGCTTGTCAGGTTCCTCTGGGGCCAACGTCCTGACTTTC
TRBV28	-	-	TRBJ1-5	CASNSPSQPQHF	TGTGCCAGCAATTCTCCGTCGCAGCCCCAGCATTTT
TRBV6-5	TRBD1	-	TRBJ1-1	CASSRQGRGTEAFF	TGTGCCAGCAGTAGACAGGGCCGAGGAACTGAAGCTTTCTTT
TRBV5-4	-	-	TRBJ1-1	CASSLEQGGTEAFF	TGTGCCAGCAGCTTAGAACAGGGAGGGACTGAAGCTTTCTTT
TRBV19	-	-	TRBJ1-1	CASSTGHLNTEAFF	TGTGCCAGTAGTACTGGACATTTGAACACTGAAGCTTTCTTT
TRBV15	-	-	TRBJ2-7	CATSRDTSPVYEQYF	TGTGCCACCAGCAGAGACACCAGTCCTGTTTACGAGCAGTACTTC
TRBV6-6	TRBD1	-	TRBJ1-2	CASSQGDGYTF	TGTGCCAGCAGTCAGGGGGATGGCTACACCTTC
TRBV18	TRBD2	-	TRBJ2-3	CASSPPTSGGTYTQYF	TGTGCCAGCTCACCACCGACTAGCGGGGGCACCTATACGCAGTATTTT
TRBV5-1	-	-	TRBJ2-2	CASSLDGKTTGELFF	TGCGCCAGCAGCTTGGACGGGAAAACAACCGGGGAGCTGTTTTTT
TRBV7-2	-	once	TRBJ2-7	CASSQERFYEQYF	TGTGCCAGCAGCCAGGAGCGATTCTACGAGCAGTACTTC
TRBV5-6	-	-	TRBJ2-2	CASSSRRVTGELFF	TGTGCCAGCAGCTCCCGACGGGTCACCGGGGAGCTGTTTTTT
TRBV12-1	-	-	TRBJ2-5	CASSLGDPRETQYF	TGTGCCAGCAGCCTAGGGGACCCGAGGGAGACCCAGTACTTC
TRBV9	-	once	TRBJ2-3	CANLKGLSTDTQYF	TGTGCCAACTTAAAAGGTCTCAGCACAGATACGCAGTATTTT
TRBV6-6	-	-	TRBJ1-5	CASSYRDNQPQHF	TGTGCCAGCAGTTACCGGGACAATCAGCCCCAGCATTTT
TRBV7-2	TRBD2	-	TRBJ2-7	CASSRSGLADYEQYF	TGTGCCAGCAGCCGATCGGGACTAGCGGATTACGAGCAGTACTTC
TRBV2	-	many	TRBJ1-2	CASRFRDGYTF	TGTGCCAGCCGCTTCAGGGATGGCTACACCTTC
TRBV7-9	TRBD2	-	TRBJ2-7	CASSRTSGDTYEQYF	TGTGCCAGCAGCCGCACTAGCGGGGATACCTACGAGCAGTACTTC
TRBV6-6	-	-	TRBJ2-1	CASSYLTPGAHEQFF	TGTGCCAGCAGTTACTTAACGCCCGGGGCGCATGAGCAGTTCTTC
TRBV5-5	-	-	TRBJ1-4	CASSSADIRSEKLFF	TGTGCCAGCAGCTCCGCGGACATAAGGAGTGAAAAACTGTTTTTT
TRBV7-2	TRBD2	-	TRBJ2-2	CASILTSGRPTGELFF	TGTGCCAGCATTTTGACTAGCGGGAGACCTACCGGGGAGCTGTTTTTT
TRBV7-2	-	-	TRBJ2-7	CASSPTKGGYEQYF	TGTGCCAGCAGCCCAACCAAGGGTGGCTACGAGCAGTACTTC
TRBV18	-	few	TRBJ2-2	CASSPPLMVTGELFF	TGTGCCAGCTCACCACCCCTCATGGTAACCGGGGAGCTGTTTTTT
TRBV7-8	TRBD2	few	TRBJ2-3	CASSLEGGRTDTQYF	TGTGCCAGCAGCTTAGAGGGAGGGCGCACAGATACGCAGTATTTT
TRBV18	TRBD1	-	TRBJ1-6	CASSPDRGSSPLHF	TGTGCCAGCTCACCGGACAGGGGGTCTTCACCCCTCCACTTT